This T cell receptor beta chain is drawn from a study of PD-1 blockade in classical Hodgkin lymphoma. Findings and limits, study-wide: Sources of repertoire differences remain undefined, possibly disease activity or prior therapy. The study reported lower baseline TCR diversity in newly diagnosed patients than in healthy donors. Partial responders and progressors had significantly lower baseline TCR diversity. Those starting nivolumab under 1 year post-ASCT were excluded.

This clone turned up a few times. The antigen is unknown. Libraries were prepared by immunoSEQ multiplex PCR; TCRdb keeps only in-frame clonotypes and omits some of them. The table records tens of thousands of clones, roughly 78% of them present only once. The time point denotes: cycle 4 day 1 (C4D1), after 5 to 7 weeks of nivolumab. Exposure to brentuximab vedotin varied, and each patient had relapsed following autologous stem cell transplantation. Germline V gene sequence: CDR1 MNHEY, CDR2 SVGAGI. The V gene lost 2 bases and the J gene lost 1 base, with 8 bases spanning the gap. The CDR3 covers 14 residues.

The clonotype was recovered from a human donor with classical Hodgkin lymphoma. The source material was peripheral blood mononuclear cells (PBMCs), sampled before the fourth cycle of nivolumab. The J gene is TRBJ2-5, the V gene TRBV6-5, with D unclear. Written as DNA, the CDR3 is TGTGCCAGCAGTTACGGCCTGGGCCAAGAGACCCAGTACTTC. This codes for CASSYGLGQETQYF.